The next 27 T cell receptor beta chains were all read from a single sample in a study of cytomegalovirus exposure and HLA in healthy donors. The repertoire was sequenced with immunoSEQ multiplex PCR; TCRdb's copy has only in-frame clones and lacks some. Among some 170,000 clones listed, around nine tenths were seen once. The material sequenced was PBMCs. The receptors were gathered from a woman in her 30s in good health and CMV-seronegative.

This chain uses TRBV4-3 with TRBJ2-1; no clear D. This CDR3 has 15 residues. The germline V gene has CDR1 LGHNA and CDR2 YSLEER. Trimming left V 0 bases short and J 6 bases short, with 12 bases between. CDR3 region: CASSQDLAVVNEQFF. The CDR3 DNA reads TGCGCCAGCAGCCAAGATTTAGCCGTAGTCAATGAGCAGTTCTTC.

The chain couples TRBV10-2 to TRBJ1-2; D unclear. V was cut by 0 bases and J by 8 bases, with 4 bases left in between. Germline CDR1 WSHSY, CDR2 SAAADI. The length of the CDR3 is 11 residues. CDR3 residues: CASSESQGYTF. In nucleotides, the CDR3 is TGCGCCAGCAGTGAGTCCCAAGGCTACACCTTC.

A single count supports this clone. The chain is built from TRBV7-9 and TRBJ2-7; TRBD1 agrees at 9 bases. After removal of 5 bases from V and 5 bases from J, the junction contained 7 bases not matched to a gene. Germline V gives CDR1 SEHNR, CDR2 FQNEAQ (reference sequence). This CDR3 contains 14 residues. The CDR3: CASSPGQGPDEQYF. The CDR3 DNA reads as TGTGCCAGCAGCCCGGGACAGGGTCCCGACGAGCAGTACTTC.

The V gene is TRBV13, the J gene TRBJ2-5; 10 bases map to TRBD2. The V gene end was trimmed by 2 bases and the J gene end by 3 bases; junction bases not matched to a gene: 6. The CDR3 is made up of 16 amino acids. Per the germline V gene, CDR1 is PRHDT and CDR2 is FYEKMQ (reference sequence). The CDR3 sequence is CASSLTAGGPEETQYF. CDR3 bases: TGTGCCAGCAGCTTAACAGCGGGGGGGCCGGAAGAGACCCAGTACTTC.

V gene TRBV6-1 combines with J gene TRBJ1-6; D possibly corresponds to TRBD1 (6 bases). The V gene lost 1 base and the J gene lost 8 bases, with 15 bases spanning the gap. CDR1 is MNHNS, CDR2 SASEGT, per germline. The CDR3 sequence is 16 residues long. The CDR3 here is CASSEDRQGPDSPLHF. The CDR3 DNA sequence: TGTGCCAGCAGTGAAGACCGTCAGGGGCCGGATTCACCCCTCCACTTT.

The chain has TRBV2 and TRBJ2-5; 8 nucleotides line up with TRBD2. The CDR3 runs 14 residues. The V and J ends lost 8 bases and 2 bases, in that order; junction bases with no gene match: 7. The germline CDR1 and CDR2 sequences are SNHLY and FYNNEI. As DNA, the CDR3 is TGTGCCAGCCTGAGCGGGGGAACTCAAGAGACCCAGTACTTC. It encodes CASLSGGTQETQYF.

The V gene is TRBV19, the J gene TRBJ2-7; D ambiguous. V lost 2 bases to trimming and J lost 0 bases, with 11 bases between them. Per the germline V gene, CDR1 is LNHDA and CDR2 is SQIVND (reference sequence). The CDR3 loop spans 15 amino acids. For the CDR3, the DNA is TGTGCCAGTAGTATATCCAGGTCTTCCTCCTACGAGCAGTACTTC. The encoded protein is CASSISRSSSYEQYF.

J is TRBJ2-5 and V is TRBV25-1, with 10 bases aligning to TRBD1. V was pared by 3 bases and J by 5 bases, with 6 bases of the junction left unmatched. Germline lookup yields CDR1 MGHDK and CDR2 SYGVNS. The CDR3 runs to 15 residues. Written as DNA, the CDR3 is TGTGCCAGCAGTGAGCGGGACAGGGGAAGGGAGACCCAGTACTTC. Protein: CASSERDRGRETQYF. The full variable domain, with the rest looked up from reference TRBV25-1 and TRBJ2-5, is EADIYQTPRYLVIGTGKKITLECSQTMGHDKMYWYQQDPGMELHLIHYSYGVNSTEKGDLSSESTVSRIRTEHFPLTLESARPSHTSQYLCASSERDRGRETQYFGPGTRLLVL.

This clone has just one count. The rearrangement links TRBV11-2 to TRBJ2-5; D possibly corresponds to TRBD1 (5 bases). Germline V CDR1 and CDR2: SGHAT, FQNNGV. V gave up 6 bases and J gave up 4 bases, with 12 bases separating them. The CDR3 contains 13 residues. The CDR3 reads CASRFQGRETQYF. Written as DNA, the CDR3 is TGTGCCAGCAGATTTCAGGGTCGAGAGACCCAGTACTTC.

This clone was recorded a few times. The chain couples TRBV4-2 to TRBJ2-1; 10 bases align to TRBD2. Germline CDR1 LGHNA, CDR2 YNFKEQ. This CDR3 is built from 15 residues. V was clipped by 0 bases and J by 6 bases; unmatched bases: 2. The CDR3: CASSQEAGGPNEQFF. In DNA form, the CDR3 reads TGTGCCAGCAGCCAAGAAGCGGGGGGGCCCAATGAGCAGTTCTTC.

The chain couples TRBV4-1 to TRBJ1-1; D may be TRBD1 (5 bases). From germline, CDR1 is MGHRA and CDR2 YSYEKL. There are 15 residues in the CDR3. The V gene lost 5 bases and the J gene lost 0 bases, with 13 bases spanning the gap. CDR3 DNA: TGCGCCAGCAGCTCCCTCCAGGGATTGAACACTGAAGCTTTCTTT. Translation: CASSSLQGLNTEAFF.

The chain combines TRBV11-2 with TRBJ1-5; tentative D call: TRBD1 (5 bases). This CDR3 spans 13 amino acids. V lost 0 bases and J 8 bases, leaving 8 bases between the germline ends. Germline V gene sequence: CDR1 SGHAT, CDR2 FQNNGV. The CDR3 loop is CASSLDRVKPQHF. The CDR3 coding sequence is TGTGCCAGCAGCTTAGACAGGGTAAAGCCCCAGCATTTT.

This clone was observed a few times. The CDR3 region has the DNA TGTGCCAGCAGCCCCGAATGGGCCAATTCCACACCCCTCCACTTT. Protein: CASSPEWANSTPLHF. V and J are TRBV7-6 and TRBJ1-6; no firm D call. Trimming pared 5 bases from V and 11 bases from J, leaving 19 bases between. The CDR3 totals 15 residues. CDR1 is SGHVS and CDR2 is FNYEAQ in the germline V gene.

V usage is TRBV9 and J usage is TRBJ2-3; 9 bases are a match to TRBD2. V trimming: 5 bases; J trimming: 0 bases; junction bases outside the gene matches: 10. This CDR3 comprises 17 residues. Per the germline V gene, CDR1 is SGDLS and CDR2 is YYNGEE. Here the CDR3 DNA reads TGTGCCAGCAGTAGGCCAGCGGGGGGCCGAAGCACAGATACGCAGTATTTT. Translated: CASSRPAGGRSTDTQYF.

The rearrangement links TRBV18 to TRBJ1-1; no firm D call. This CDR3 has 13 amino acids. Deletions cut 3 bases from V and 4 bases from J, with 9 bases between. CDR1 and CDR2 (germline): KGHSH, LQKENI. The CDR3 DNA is TGTGCCAGCTCACCCATGGAGGGCACTGAAGCTTTCTTT. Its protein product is CASSPMEGTEAFF.

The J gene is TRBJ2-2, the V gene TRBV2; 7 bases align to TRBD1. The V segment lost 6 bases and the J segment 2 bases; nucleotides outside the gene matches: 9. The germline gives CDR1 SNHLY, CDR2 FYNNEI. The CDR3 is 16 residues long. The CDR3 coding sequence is TGTGCCAGCAGGAGAGCCGGGACAGCTAACACCGGGGAGCTGTTTTTT. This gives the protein CASRRAGTANTGELFF. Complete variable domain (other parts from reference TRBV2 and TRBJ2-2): EPEVTQTPSHQVTQMGQEVILRCVPISNHLYFYWYRQILGQKVEFLVSFYNNEISEKSEIFDDQFSVERPDGSNFTLKIRSTKLEDSAMYFCASRRAGTANTGELFFGEGSRLTVL.

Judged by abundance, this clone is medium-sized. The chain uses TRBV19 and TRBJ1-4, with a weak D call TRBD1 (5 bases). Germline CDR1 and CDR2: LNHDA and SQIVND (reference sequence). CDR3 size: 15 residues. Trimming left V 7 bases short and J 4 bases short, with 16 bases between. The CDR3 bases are TGTGCCAGTATCACCGAACAGGCGATTAATGAAAAACTGTTTTTT. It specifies CASITEQAINEKLFF. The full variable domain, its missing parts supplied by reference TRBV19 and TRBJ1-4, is DGGITQSPKYLFRKEGQNVTLSCEQNLNHDAMYWYRQDPGQGLRLIYYSQIVNDFQKGDIAEGYSVSREKKESFPLTVTSAQKNPTAFYLCASITEQAINEKLFFGSGTQLSVL.

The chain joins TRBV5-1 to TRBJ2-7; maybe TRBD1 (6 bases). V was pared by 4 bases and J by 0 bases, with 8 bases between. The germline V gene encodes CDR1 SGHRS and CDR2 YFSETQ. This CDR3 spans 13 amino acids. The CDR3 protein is CASSGDNSYEQYF. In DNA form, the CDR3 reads TGCGCCAGCAGCGGGGACAACTCCTACGAGCAGTACTTC. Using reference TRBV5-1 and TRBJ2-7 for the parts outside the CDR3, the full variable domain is KAGVTQTPRYLIKTRGQQVTLSCSPISGHRSVSWYQQTPGQGLQFLFEYFSETQRNKGNFPGRFSGRQFSNSRSEMNVSTLELGDSALYLCASSGDNSYEQYFGPGTRLTVT.

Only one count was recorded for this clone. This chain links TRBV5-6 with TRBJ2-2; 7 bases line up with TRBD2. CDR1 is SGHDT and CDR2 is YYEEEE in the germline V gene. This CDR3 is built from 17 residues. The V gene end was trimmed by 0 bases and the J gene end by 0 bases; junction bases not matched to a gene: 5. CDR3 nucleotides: TGTGCCAGCAGCTTGGCCTGGGGAGGGGCGAACACCGGGGAGCTGTTTTTT. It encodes CASSLAWGGANTGELFF.

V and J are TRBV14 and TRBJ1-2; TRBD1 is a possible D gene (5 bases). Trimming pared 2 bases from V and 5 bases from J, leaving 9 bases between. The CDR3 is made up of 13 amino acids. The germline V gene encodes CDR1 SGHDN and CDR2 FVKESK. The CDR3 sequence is CASSQQGGYGYTF. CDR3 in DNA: TGTGCCAGCAGCCAACAGGGCGGTTATGGCTACACCTTC.

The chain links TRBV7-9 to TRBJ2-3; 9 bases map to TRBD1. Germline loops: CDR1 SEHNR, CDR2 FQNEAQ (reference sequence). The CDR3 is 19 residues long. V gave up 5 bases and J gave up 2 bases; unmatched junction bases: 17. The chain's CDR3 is CASSQSNKATGGITDTQYF. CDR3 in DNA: TGTGCCAGCAGCCAAAGTAATAAGGCGACAGGGGGTATCACAGATACGCAGTATTTT.

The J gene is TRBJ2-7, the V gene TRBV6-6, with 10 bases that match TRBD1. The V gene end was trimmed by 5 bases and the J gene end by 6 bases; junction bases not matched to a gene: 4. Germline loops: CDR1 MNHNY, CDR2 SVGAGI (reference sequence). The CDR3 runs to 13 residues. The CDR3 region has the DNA TGTGCCAGCAGTCCAAGGACAGGGGGCGAGCAGTACTTC. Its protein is CASSPRTGGEQYF.

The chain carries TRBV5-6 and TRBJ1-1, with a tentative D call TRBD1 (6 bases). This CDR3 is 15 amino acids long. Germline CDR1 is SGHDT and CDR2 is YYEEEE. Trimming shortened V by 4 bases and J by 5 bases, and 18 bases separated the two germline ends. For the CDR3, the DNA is TGTGCCAGCAGCCCGCCAGGGGCTTGGGTGACTGAAGCTTTCTTT. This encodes CASSPPGAWVTEAFF. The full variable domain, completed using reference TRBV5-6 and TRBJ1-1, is DAGVTQSPTHLIKTRGQQVTLRCSPKSGHDTVSWYQQALGQGPQFIFQYYEEEERQRGNFPDRFSGHQFPNYSSELNVNALLLGDSALYLCASSPPGAWVTEAFFGQGTRLTVV.

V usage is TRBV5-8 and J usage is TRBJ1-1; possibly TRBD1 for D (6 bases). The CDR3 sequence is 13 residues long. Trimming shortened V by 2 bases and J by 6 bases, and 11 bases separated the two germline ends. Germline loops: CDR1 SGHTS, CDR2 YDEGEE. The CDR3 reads CASSFSRGSEAFF. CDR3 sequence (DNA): TGTGCCAGCAGCTTTTCCAGGGGTTCTGAAGCTTTCTTT. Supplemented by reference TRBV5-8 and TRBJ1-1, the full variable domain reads EAGVTQSPTHLIKTRGQQATLRCSPISGHTSVYWYQQALGLGLQFLLWYDEGEERNRGNFPPRFSGRQFPNYSSELNVNALELEDSALYLCASSFSRGSEAFFGQGTRLTVV.

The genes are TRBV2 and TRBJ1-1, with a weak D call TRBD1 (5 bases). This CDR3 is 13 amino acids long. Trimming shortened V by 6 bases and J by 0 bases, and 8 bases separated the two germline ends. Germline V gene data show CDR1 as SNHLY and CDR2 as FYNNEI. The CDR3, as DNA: TGTGCCAGCAGGTTGACAGTGAACACTGAAGCTTTCTTT. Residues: CASRLTVNTEAFF. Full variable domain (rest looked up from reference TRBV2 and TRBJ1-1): EPEVTQTPSHQVTQMGQEVILRCVPISNHLYFYWYRQILGQKVEFLVSFYNNEISEKSEIFDDQFSVERPDGSNFTLKIRSTKLEDSAMYFCASRLTVNTEAFFGQGTRLTVV.

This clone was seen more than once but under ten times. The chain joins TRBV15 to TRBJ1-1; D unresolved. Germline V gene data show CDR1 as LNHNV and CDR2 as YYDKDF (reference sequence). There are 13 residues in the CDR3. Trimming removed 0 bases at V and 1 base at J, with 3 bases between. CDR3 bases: TGTGCCACCAGCAGAGACAGGAACACTGAAGCTTTCTTT. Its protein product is CATSRDRNTEAFF.

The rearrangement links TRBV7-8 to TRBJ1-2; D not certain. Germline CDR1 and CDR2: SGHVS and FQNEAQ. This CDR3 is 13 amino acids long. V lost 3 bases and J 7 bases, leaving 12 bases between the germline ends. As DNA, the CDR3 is TGTGCCAGCAGCTTTGGTGGTATGAGTGGCTACACCTTC. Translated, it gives CASSFGGMSGYTF.